This T cell receptor beta chain was obtained from a study of early T cells in non-severe SARS-CoV-2 infection. Whole-study context: Sequencing used unsorted whole-blood bulk RNA, so chains lack pairing. Findings of the study overall: Using VDJdb, the matching emphasized anti-spike CD8 responses while missing private and CD4 specificities.

The CDR3 runs to 14 residues. The germline gives CDR1 MNHEY, CDR2 SMNVEV (reference sequence). V dropped 5 bases and J dropped 6; count of bases not matched to a gene: 3. Attachment of unique molecular identifiers to individual cDNA molecules was performed. Each CDR3 protein gets one entry after TCRdb re-called the 5' RACE reads with MiXCR. The table includes about 97,000 distinct CDR3 sequences, approximately 11% detected once. About this clonotype: The antigen is not known.

The specimen comprised whole blood, sampled at baseline. The sequence derives from an adult who was a healthcare worker with PCR-confirmed SARS-CoV-2 infection or an uninfected control (not recorded which). The V gene is TRBV27, the J gene TRBJ1-4; TRBD1 agrees at 10 bases. CDR3 DNA: TGTGCCAGCAGTCCGGGACAGGGGTATGAAAAACTGTTTTTT. Translating gives CASSPGQGYEKLFF.